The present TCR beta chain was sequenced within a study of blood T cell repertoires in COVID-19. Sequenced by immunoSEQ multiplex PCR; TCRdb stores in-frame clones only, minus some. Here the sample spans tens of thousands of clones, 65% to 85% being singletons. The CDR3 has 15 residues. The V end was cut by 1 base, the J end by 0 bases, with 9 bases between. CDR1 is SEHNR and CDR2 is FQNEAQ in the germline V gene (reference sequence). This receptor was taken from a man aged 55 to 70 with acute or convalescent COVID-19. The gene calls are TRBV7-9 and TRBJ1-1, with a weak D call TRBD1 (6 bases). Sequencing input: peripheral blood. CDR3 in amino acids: CASSLVAGVNTEAFF. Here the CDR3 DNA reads TGTGCCAGCAGCTTAGTTGCAGGGGTGAACACTGAAGCTTTCTTT. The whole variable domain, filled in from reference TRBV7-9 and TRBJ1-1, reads DTGVSQNPRHKITKRGQNVTFRCDPISEHNRLYWYRQTLGQGPEFLTYFQNEAQLEKSRLLSDRFSAERPKGSFSTLEIQRTEQGDSAMYLCASSLVAGVNTEAFFGQGTRLTVV.